The entry that follows covers one T cell receptor beta chain sequence. It lacks a known antigen. Base qualities are not provided; no much larger clone lies one nucleotide away. TCRbeta CDR3 regions were amplified from genomic DNA by means of the immunoSEQ Assay, a bias-controlled multiplex PCR. The paper's processing steps were these. The number of nucleated cells in each sample was estimated from the amplification of reference gene primers within the assay. Sequence reads were collapsed and filtered to measure the absolute abundance of every unique TCRbeta CDR3 rearrangement. For each sample, productive Simpson clonality was calculated by taking the square root of Simpson's diversity index across productive rearrangements. This is the immuneACCESS table as TCRdb keeps it, with only in-frame sequences that have V and J called. A part of the clones is gone; compared with another copy, unresolved V genes explain less than half, and the rest is unexplained. The V and J calls and clone size come from that table; D and trimming were worked out from the DNA. The sample includes about 300,000 clones, with about 89% observed a single time. In total, the top ten clones hold over 4% of the sample.

The record originates from a study of blood T cell repertoires in COVID-19 (dated by TCRdb to the early 2020s). A note on the overall study: The collaborator samples originated in the United States, Italy and Spain and spanned the acute and convalescent phases of COVID-19. The prospective study material was composed of cDNA or gDNA derived from T cells, B-cell-depleted T cells, or PBMCs. Subjects who had been exposed to COVID-19, were actively infected with it, or had recovered from it provided the deeply sampled blood TCRbeta repertoires that made up the dataset. The repertoires were made available in a free public database intended to serve as a resource for research on the immune response to SARS-CoV-2. The samples were drawn from the first 160 participants of the ongoing ImmuneRACE study and from roughly 1,300 subjects provided by 6 global collaborators. Nearly every sample came with metadata listing a de-identified subject ID, COVID-19 status, age in years and sex. Where HLA class I and class II types were available, the types were taken from metadata supplied by the sample provider, not from assay-based typing.

Broad study findings and their caveats: Clinical and demographic metadata were provided uncurated, with the amount varying by source and participant.

Participants in the prospective study were enrolled through a virtual design, were aged roughly 18 to 90 years, and lived in roughly 24 United States geographic areas. In the prospective study, cohorts were assigned on the basis of participant-reported clinical history obtained from a screening survey and a study questionnaire. Recovered participants in ImmuneRACE Cohort 3 were defined as having two consecutive negative NP/OP PCR tests, clearance from a healthcare professional, or resolution of symptoms. In the prospective study, whole blood, serum and a nasopharyngeal or oropharyngeal swab were collected from each participant by mobile phlebotomists. Additional blood draws and questionnaires over an approximately two-month period could optionally be provided by prospective study participants. Prospective study blood samples were shipped either frozen or at room temperature before DNA extraction.

The CDR3 runs 17 residues from the cysteine to the phenylalanine. Only the CDR3 portion is preserved as DNA: 51 bases, with reading frame beginning at the first base. From V the trimming removes 5 bases and from J it removes 0 bases, while the gene matches leave 7 bases of the junction unaccounted for. Taken from the germline V gene (reference sequence), the CDR1 and CDR2 loops are LNHDA and SQIVND. The chain joins TRBV19 to TRBJ1-2, with TRBD1 identical over 12 junction bases. Sequencing input: PBMCs or T cells enriched from blood (not recorded which). The receptor comes from a man aged 55 to 70 who had recovered from COVID-19. CDR3 protein: CASSPGDRGPANYGYTF. The DNA reads as follows: TGTGCCAGTAGTCCGGGGGACAGGGGGCCCGCTAACTATGGCTACACCTTC.